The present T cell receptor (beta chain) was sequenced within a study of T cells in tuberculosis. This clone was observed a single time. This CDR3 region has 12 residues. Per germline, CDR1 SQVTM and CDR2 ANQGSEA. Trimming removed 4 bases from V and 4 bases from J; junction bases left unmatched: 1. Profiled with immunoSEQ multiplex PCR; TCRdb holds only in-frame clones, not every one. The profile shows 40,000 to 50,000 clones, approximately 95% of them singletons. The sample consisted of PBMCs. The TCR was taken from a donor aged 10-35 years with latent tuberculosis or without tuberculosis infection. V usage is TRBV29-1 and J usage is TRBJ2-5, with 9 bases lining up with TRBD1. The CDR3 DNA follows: TGCAGCGTTGCGGGACAGGGAGAGACCCAGTACTTC. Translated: CSVAGQGETQYF.